The 5 T cell receptor beta chains in this list originate from one sample, sequenced in a study of regulatory T cells in long-lasting Graves disease. CDR3-region Arm-PCR and iRepertoire HTBI primers produced the TCR beta libraries. Each CDR3 protein gets one entry after TCRdb re-called the multiplex PCR reads with MiXCR. The data show about 430,000 distinct CDR3 sequences, 21% seen once. Time point indicated: persistent/refractory GD, antithyroid drugs over 5 years with positive TRAb. PBMC-extracted RNA yielded the TCR library. The input for sequencing was peripheral blood mononuclear cells (PBMCs), taken when the disease was refractory, from a patient treated with antithyroid drugs. The origin of the receptors is a female donor with Graves disease.

The DNA of the CDR3 is TGTGCCAGCAGTTTTGACAGCGGCAGCACAGATACGCAGTATTTT. It specifies CASSFDSGSTDTQYF. The V and J genes are TRBV28 and TRBJ2-3; the D call may be TRBD1 or TRBD2 (5 bases each). The germline gives CDR1 MDHEN, CDR2 SYDVKM. CDR3 size: 15 residues. V was cut by 3 bases and J by 0 bases, with 10 bases left in between.

This clonotype was found once. The rearrangement links TRBV20-1 to TRBJ2-7; 14 positions agree with TRBD2. CDR1 is DFQATT, CDR2 SNEGSKA, per germline (reference sequence). V gave up 0 bases and J gave up 7 bases; unmatched junction bases: 11. The CDR3 totals 17 residues. DNA for the CDR3: TGCAGTGCTAGAGATTTGGGACTAGCGGGAGTAGTGAGTGAGCAGTACTTC. Translation: CSARDLGLAGVVSEQYF.

This clonotype was counted between two and nine times. The V call is TRBV6-1, the J call TRBJ2-6, with D uncertain. Germline V gives CDR1 MNHNS, CDR2 SASEGT. The length of the CDR3 is 16 residues. Trimming removed 5 bases at V and 1 base at J, with 12 bases between. CDR3 coding DNA: TGTGCCAGCAGTTCCTATTTGGGGTCTGGGGCCAACGTCCTGACTTTC. Translation gives CASSSYLGSGANVLTF.

The sample holds many counts of this clonotype. The rearrangement joins TRBV20-1 to TRBJ2-5, with D perhaps matching TRBD1 (6 bases). Per the germline V gene, CDR1 is DFQATT and CDR2 is SNEGSKA (reference sequence). The CDR3 totals 15 residues. Trimming shortened V by 8 bases and J by 0 bases, and 19 bases separated the two germline ends. The CDR3 nucleotides read TGCAGTTCACTAGGAGGCAGGGGAGACCAAGAGACCCAGTACTTC. Translation: CSSLGGRGDQETQYF.

The rearrangement uses TRBV14 and TRBJ1-3; no firm D call. V was trimmed by 1 base and J by 4 bases, leaving 11 bases between them. The V gene's germline CDR1 is SGHDN and CDR2 FVKESK. The length of the CDR3 is 15 residues. CDR3 residues: CASSQVAFPGNTIYF. The CDR3 DNA is TGTGCCAGCAGCCAAGTCGCTTTTCCAGGAAACACCATATATTTT.